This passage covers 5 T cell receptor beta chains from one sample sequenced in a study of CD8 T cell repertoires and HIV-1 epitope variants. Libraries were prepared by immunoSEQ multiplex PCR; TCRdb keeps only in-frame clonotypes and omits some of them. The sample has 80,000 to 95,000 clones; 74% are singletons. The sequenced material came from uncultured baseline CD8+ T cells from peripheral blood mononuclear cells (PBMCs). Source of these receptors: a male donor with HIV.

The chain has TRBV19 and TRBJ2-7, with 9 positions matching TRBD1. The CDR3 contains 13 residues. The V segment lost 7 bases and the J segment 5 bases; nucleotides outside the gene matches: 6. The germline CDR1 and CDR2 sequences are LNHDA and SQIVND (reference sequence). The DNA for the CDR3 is TGTGCCAGTACGGCGGACAGGGGACACGAGCAGTACTTC. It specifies CASTADRGHEQYF.

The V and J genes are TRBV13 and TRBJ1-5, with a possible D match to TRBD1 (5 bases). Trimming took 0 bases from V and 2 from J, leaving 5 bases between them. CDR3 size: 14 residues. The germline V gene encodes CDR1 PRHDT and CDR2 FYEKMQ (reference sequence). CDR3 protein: CASSLGQGNQPQHF. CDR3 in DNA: TGTGCCAGCAGCTTAGGACAGGGCAATCAGCCCCAGCATTTT.

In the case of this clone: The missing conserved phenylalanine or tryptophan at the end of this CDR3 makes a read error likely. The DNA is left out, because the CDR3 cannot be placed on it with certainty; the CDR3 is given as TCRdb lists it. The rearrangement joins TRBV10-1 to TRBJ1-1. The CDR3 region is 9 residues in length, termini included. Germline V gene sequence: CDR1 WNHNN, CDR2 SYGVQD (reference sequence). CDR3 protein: CASSEGNKT.

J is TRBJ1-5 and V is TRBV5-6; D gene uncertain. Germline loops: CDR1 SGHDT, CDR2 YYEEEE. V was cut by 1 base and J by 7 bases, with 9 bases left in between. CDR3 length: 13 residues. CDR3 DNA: TGTGCCAGCAGCTTGCGTGAGGACCAGCCCCAGCATTTT. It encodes CASSLREDQPQHF.

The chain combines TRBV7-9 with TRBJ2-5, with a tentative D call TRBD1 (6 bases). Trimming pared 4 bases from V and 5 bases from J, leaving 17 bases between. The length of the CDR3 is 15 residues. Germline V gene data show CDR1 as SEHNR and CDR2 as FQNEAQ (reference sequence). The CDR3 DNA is TGTGCCAGCAGCTCCGTTGCTGGGGGCCGGGAGACCCAGTACTTC. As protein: CASSSVAGGRETQYF.